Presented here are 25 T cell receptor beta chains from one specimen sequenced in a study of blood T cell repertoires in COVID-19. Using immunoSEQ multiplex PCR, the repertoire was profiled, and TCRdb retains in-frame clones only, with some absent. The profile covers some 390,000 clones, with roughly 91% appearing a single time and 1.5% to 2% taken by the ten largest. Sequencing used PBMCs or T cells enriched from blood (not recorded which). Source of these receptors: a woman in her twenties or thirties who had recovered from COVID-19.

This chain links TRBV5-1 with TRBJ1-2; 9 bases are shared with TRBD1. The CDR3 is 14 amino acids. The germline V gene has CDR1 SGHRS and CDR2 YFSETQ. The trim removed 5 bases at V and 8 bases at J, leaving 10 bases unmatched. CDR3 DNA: TGCGCCAGCAGGGCCGAGGGACAGGGATCAGGCTACACCTTC. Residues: CASRAEGQGSGYTF.

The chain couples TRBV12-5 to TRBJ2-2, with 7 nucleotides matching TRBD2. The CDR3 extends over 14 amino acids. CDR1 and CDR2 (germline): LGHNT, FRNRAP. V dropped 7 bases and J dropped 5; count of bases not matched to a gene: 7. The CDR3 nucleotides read TGTGCTAGTGCTTGGACTAGTCCAACCGGGGAGCTGTTTTTT. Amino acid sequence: CASAWTSPTGELFF.

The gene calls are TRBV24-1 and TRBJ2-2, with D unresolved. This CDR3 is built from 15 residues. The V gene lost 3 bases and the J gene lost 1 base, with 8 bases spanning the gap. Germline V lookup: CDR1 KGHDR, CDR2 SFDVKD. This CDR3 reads CATSDPRRNTGELFF. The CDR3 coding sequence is TGTGCCACCAGTGATCCACGGAGGAACACCGGGGAGCTGTTTTTT.

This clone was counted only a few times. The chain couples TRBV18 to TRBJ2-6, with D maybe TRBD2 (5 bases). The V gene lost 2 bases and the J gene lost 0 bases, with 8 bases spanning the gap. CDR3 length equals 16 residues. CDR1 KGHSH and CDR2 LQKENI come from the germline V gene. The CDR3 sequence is CASSPLEVSGANVLTF. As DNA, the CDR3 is TGTGCCAGCTCACCATTGGAGGTCTCTGGGGCCAACGTCCTGACTTTC.

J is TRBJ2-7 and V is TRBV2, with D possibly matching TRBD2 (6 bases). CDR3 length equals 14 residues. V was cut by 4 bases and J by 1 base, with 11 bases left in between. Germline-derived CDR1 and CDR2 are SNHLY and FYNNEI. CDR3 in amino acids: CASSVGGTSYEQYF. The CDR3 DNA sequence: TGTGCCAGCAGTGTTGGAGGGACGTCCTACGAGCAGTACTTC.

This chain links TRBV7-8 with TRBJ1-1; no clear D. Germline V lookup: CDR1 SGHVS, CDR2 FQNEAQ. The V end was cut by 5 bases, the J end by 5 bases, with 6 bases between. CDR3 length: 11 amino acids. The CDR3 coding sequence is TGTGCCAGCAGCCTGCAGACTGAAGCTTTCTTT. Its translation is CASSLQTEAFF.

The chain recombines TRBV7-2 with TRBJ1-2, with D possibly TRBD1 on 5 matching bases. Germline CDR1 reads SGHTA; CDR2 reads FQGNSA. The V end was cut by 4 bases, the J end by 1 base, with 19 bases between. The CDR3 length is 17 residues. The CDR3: CASSSQGSGTGNYGYTF. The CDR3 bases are TGTGCCAGCAGCTCTCAGGGTTCAGGGACTGGTAACTATGGCTACACCTTC. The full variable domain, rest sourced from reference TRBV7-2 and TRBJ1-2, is GAGVSQSPSNKVTEKGKDVELRCDPISGHTALYWYRQSLGQGLEFLIYFQGNSAPDKSGLPSDRFSAERTGGSVSTLTIQRTQQEDSAVYLCASSSQGSGTGNYGYTFGSGTRLTVV.

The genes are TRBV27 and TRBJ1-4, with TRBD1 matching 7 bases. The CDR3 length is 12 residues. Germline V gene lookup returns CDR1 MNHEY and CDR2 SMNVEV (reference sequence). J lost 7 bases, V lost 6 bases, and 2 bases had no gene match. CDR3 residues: CASRRTGEKLFF. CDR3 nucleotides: TGTGCCAGCAGGAGGACAGGTGAAAAACTGTTTTTT.

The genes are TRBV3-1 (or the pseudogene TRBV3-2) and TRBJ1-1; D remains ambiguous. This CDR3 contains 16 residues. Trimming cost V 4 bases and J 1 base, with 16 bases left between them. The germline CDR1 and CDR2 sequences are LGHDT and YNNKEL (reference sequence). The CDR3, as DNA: TGTGCCAGCAGCCCCCTCTCAGGCCAGGCGAACACTGAAGCTTTCTTT. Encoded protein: CASSPLSGQANTEAFF.

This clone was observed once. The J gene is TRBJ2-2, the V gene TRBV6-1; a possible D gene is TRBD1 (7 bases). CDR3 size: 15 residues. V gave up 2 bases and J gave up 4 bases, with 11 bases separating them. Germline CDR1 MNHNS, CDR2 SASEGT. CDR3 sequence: CASSERQGGTGELFF. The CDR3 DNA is TGTGCCAGCAGTGAACGGCAGGGGGGCACCGGGGAGCTGTTTTTT.

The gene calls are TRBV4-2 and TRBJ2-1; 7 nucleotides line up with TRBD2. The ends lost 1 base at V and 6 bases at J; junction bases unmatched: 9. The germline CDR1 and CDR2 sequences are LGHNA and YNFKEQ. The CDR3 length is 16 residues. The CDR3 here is CASSQALGGSSNEQFF. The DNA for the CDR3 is TGTGCCAGCAGCCAAGCGTTGGGCGGGAGTAGCAATGAGCAGTTCTTC.

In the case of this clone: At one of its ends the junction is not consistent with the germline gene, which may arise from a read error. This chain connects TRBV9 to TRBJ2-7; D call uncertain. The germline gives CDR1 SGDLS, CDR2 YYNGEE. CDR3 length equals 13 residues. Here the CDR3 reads CTSSVRWAGEQYF. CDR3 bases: TGTACCAGCAGCGTTCGTTGGGCAGGCGAGCAGTACTTC.

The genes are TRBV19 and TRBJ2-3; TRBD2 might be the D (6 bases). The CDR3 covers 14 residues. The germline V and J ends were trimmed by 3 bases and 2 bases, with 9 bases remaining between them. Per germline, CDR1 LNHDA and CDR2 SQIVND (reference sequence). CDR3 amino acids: CASSIGDFTDTQYF. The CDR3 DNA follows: TGTGCCAGTAGTATCGGGGACTTCACAGATACGCAGTATTTT.

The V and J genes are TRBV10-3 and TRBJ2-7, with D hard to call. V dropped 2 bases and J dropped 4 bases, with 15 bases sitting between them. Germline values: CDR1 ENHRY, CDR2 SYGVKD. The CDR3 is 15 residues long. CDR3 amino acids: CAISEDTFPRYEQYF. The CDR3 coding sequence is TGTGCCATCAGTGAGGACACGTTTCCAAGATACGAGCAGTACTTC.

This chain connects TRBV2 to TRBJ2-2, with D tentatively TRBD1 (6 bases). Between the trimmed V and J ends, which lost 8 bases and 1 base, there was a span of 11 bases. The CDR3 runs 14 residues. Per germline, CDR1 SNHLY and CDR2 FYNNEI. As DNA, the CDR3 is TGTGCCAGCTTTTCGACAGGGAACACCGGGGAGCTGTTTTTT. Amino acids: CASFSTGNTGELFF.

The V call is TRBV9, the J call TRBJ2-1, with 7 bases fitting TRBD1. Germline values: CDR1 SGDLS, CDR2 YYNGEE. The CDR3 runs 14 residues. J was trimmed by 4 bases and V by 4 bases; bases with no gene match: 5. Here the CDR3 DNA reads TGTGCCAGCAGCTCTGGACAGGAGTACAATGAGCAGTTCTTC. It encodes CASSSGQEYNEQFF. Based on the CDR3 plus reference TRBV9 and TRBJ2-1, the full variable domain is DSGVTQTPKHLITATGQRVTLRCSPRSGDLSVYWYQQSLDQGLQFLIQYYNGEERAKGNILERFSAQQFPDLHSELNLSSLELGDSALYFCASSSGQEYNEQFFGPGTRLTVL.

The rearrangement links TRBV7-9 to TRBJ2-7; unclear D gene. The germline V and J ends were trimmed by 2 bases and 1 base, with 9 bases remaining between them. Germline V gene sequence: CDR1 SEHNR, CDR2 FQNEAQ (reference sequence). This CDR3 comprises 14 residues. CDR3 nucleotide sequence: TGTGCCAGCAGCTTACACGGCGGATCCTACGAGCAGTACTTC. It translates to CASSLHGGSYEQYF.

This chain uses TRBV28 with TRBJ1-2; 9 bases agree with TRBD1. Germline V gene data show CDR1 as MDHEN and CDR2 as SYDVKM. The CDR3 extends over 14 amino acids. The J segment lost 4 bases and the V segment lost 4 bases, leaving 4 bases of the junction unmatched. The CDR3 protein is CASSSGQGLYGYTF. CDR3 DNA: TGTGCCAGCAGTTCCGGACAGGGGCTCTATGGCTACACCTTC.

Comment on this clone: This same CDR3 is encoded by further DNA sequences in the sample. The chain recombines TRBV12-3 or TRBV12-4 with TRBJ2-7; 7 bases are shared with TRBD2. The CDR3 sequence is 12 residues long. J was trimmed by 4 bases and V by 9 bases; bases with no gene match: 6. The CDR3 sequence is CASSGGGYEQYF. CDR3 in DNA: TGTGCCAGTTCTGGCGGGGGATACGAGCAGTACTTC.

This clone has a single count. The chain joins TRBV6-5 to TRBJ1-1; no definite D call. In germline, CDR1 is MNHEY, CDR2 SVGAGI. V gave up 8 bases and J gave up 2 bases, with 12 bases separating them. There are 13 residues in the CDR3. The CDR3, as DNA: TGTGCCAGCCAGATGATGGTAAACACTGAAGCTTTCTTT. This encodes CASQMMVNTEAFF.

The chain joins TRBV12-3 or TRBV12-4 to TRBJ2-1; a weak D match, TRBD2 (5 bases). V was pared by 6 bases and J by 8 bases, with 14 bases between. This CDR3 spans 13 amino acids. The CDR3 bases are TGTGCCAGCAGCTCTAGGGCGAGGGATGAGCAGTTCTTC. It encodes CASSSRARDEQFF.

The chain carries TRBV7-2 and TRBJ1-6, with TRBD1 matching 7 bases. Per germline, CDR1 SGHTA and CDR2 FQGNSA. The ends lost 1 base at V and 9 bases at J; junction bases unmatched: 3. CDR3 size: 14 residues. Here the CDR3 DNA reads TGTGCCAGCAGCTTAGGGGACAGTCGTTCACCCCTCCACTTT. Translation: CASSLGDSRSPLHF.

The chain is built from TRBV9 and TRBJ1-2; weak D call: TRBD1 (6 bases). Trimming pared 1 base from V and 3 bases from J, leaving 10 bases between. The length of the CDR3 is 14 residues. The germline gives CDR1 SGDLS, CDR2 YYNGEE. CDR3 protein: CASSVSGADYGYTF. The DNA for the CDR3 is TGTGCCAGCAGCGTATCAGGGGCCGACTATGGCTACACCTTC.

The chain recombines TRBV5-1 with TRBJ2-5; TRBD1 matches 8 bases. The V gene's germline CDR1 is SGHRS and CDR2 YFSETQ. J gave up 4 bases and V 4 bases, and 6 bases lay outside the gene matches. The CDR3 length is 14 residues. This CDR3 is CASSSSGGLETQYF. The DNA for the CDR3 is TGCGCCAGCAGCAGCTCAGGGGGCCTAGAGACCCAGTACTTC.

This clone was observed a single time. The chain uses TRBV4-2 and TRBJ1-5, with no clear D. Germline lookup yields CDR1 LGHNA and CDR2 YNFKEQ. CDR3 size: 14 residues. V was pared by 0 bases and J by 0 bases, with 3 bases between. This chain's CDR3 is CASSQDYSNQPQHF. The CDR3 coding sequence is TGTGCCAGCAGCCAAGACTATAGCAATCAGCCCCAGCATTTT.